The 24 T cell receptor beta chains in this list originate from one sample, sequenced in a study of blood T cell repertoires in COVID-19. Produced via immunoSEQ multiplex PCR; TCRdb's table is partial and in-frame only. The data show 250,000 to 350,000 clones, about nine tenths seen once. Specimen: PBMCs or T cells enriched from blood (not recorded which). The source of these receptors is a woman aged 18-30 years who had recovered from COVID-19.

This chain uses TRBV7-9 with TRBJ1-2; D call uncertain. The CDR3 loop spans 13 amino acids. Trimming cost V 3 bases and J 4 bases, with 9 bases left between them. Per the germline V gene, CDR1 is SEHNR and CDR2 is FQNEAQ (reference sequence). CDR3 sequence reads: CASSFAASYGYTF. For the CDR3, the DNA is TGTGCCAGCAGCTTCGCGGCCTCCTATGGCTACACCTTC.

The V gene is TRBV12-3 or TRBV12-4, the J gene TRBJ1-4, with D possibly being TRBD1 (5 bases). Trimming took 6 bases from V and 8 from J, leaving 10 bases between them. The CDR3 loop spans 12 amino acids. The CDR3 nucleotides read TGTGCCAGCAGGCAGGGAAGGGAAAAACTGTTTTTT. Translated: CASRQGREKLFF.

This clone showed up just a few times. The chain couples TRBV6-5 to TRBJ1-1, with D unclear. Trimming removed 7 bases from V and 0 bases from J, with 12 bases in between. CDR3 size: 14 residues. Germline CDR1 is MNHEY and CDR2 is SVGAGI. Here the CDR3 reads CASMRLGVNTEAFF. For the CDR3, the DNA is TGTGCCAGCATGCGACTAGGAGTGAACACTGAAGCTTTCTTT.

The chain employs TRBV10-3 and TRBJ2-3; D perhaps matches TRBD1 (6 bases). The germline V gene encodes CDR1 ENHRY and CDR2 SYGVKD. The CDR3 loop spans 15 amino acids. The germline V and J ends were trimmed by 4 bases and 1 base, with 12 bases remaining between them. The CDR3 here is CAISGNRDGTDTQYF. CDR3 sequence (DNA): TGTGCCATCAGTGGGAACAGGGACGGCACAGATACGCAGTATTTT.

The CDR3 region is CASSFTSGFYNEQFF. Written as DNA, the CDR3 is TGTGCCAGCAGCTTTACTAGCGGATTTTACAATGAGCAGTTCTTC. This chain joins TRBV7-2 and TRBJ2-1, with TRBD2 matching 8 bases. After removal of 3 bases from V and 4 bases from J, the junction contained 5 bases not matched to a gene. The CDR3 covers 15 residues. Per the germline V gene, CDR1 is SGHTA and CDR2 is FQGNSA.

This clone was seen only a few times. V usage is TRBV5-1 and J usage is TRBJ1-1; possible D gene TRBD1, 5 bases. Trimming cost V 0 bases and J 1 base, with 10 bases left between them. This CDR3 has 15 residues. CDR1 and CDR2 from the germline V gene are SGHRS and YFSETQ. The CDR3 here is CASSLGVDRNTEAFF. CDR3 sequence (DNA): TGCGCCAGCAGCTTGGGGGTTGACAGGAACACTGAAGCTTTCTTT. The whole variable domain, remainder taken from reference TRBV5-1 and TRBJ1-1, is KAGVTQTPRYLIKTRGQQVTLSCSPISGHRSVSWYQQTPGQGLQFLFEYFSETQRNKGNFPGRFSGRQFSNSRSEMNVSTLELGDSALYLCASSLGVDRNTEAFFGQGTRLTVV.

This sequence joins TRBV20-1 and TRBJ1-2; D is uncertain. The germline V gene encodes CDR1 DFQATT and CDR2 SNEGSKA (reference sequence). The germline V and J ends were trimmed by 6 bases and 5 bases, with 10 bases remaining between them. The CDR3 runs 11 residues. CDR3 DNA sequence: TGCAGTGCCACTATGCTTTATGGCTACACCTTC. It is translated as CSATMLYGYTF.

CDR3 DNA sequence: TGTGCCAGCAGCTTAATTGGGGACAGGGGAATCGATGAGCAGTTCTTC. Translation gives CASSLIGDRGIDEQFF. The chain has TRBV7-9 and TRBJ2-1, with TRBD1 matching over 10 bases. J lost 8 bases, V lost 2 bases, and 9 bases had no gene match. The CDR3 spans 16 residues. Germline V gene lookup returns CDR1 SEHNR and CDR2 FQNEAQ (reference sequence).

The gene calls are TRBV6-4 and TRBJ1-1, with 9 bases aligning to TRBD1. Germline V lookup: CDR1 MRHNA, CDR2 SNTAGT. CDR3 length: 15 amino acids. The J segment lost 10 bases and the V segment lost 5 bases, leaving 14 bases of the junction unmatched. CDR3 in DNA: TGTGCCAGCAGTCCCATGACAGGGGGTTTCGGTGGAGCTTTCTTT. It specifies CASSPMTGGFGGAFF.

The rearrangement links TRBV6-1 to TRBJ1-4; D perhaps matches TRBD1 (5 bases). The V end was cut by 3 bases, the J end by 3 bases, with 11 bases between. In germline, CDR1 is MNHNS, CDR2 SASEGT. The CDR3 runs to 15 residues. The CDR3 loop is CASSDQDSPNEKLFF. The CDR3 bases are TGTGCCAGCAGTGACCAAGACAGCCCTAATGAAAAACTGTTTTTT.

This clone was counted once. The chain carries TRBV7-9 and TRBJ1-6, with 9 bases identical to TRBD1. Per germline, CDR1 SEHNR and CDR2 FQNEAQ (reference sequence). V trimming: 4 bases; J trimming: 8 bases; junction bases outside the gene matches: 6. This CDR3 is built from 15 residues. The DNA of the CDR3 is TGTGCCAGCAGCTCGGGACAGGGTTTGGATTCACCCCTCCACTTT. Translated, it gives CASSSGQGLDSPLHF.

This clone was seen only a few times. The rearrangement joins TRBV28 to TRBJ1-1; TRBD1 matches 8 bases. Germline CDR1 reads MDHEN; CDR2 reads SYDVKM. The CDR3 loop spans 17 amino acids. Trimming took 4 bases from V and 3 from J; bases not matched to a gene: 13. As DNA, the CDR3 is TGTGCCAGCAGTTCATTCGGGACAGGCCATTTTCACACTGAAGCTTTCTTT. Its translation is CASSSFGTGHFHTEAFF.

The chain links TRBV7-9 to TRBJ1-1; the D gene is possibly TRBD1 (5 bases). The CDR3 totals 14 residues. Germline assignment: CDR1 SEHNR and CDR2 FQNEAQ (reference sequence). V lost 1 base, J lost 5 bases, and 11 bases lay in between. CDR3 DNA sequence: TGTGCCAGCAGCTTAGGTTTTAGGGGAACTGAAGCTTTCTTT. Translated, it gives CASSLGFRGTEAFF.

J is TRBJ1-2 and V is TRBV7-8; the match to TRBD1 covers 9 bases. The trim removed 6 bases at V and 4 bases at J, leaving 9 bases unmatched. Germline V gene lookup returns CDR1 SGHVS and CDR2 FQNEAQ. CDR3 length: 15 amino acids. DNA of the CDR3: TGTGCCAGCAGTTCCGGGACAGGGTGGATCTATGGCTACACCTTC. Its protein is CASSSGTGWIYGYTF.

Regarding this clone: The sample contains more than one DNA sequence encoding this CDR3. The rearrangement joins TRBV9 to TRBJ2-7; no firm D call. Trimming cost V 3 bases and J 1 base, with 5 bases left between them. This CDR3 is 12 amino acids long. In germline, CDR1 is SGDLS, CDR2 YYNGEE. CDR3 nucleotides: TGTGCCAGCAGCGGTAGTTCCTACGAGCAGTACTTC. This gives the protein CASSGSSYEQYF.

The genes are TRBV6-5 and TRBJ1-4, with 8 bases matching TRBD1. V trimming: 4 bases; J trimming: 5 bases; junction bases outside the gene matches: 6. Per germline, CDR1 MNHEY and CDR2 SVGAGI. CDR3 size: 15 residues. CDR3 DNA: TGTGCCAGCAGTTCTCAGACAGGGGAGAATGAAAAACTGTTTTTT. Its protein is CASSSQTGENEKLFF.

The CDR3 loop reads CASSQGSSRAPNEQFF. CDR3 in DNA: TGCGCCAGCAGCCAAGGCTCTTCCCGCGCACCCAATGAGCAGTTCTTC. V gene TRBV4-1 combines with J gene TRBJ2-1; D remains ambiguous. CDR3 length equals 16 residues. The germline gives CDR1 MGHRA, CDR2 YSYEKL. The V and J ends lost 1 base and 6 bases respectively, with 16 bases between them.

DNA of the CDR3: TGTGCCAGCCTTCCTAGCGGGAGGATCAATGAGCAGTTCTTC. Protein: CASLPSGRINEQFF. V is TRBV2 and J is TRBJ2-1; 11 nucleotides line up with TRBD2. The junction had 6 bases not matched to a gene; V was cut back by 8 bases and J by 6 bases. The V gene's germline CDR1 is SNHLY and CDR2 FYNNEI. The CDR3 is made up of 14 amino acids.

The CDR3 reads CASSLFLGVTEAFF. The DNA for the CDR3 is TGTGCCAGCAGTTTATTTTTAGGAGTCACTGAAGCTTTCTTT. V usage is TRBV28 and J usage is TRBJ1-1; D is uncertain. V lost 1 base and J 4 bases, leaving 10 bases between the germline ends. The CDR3 runs 14 residues. Germline V gene sequence: CDR1 MDHEN, CDR2 SYDVKM.

V is TRBV5-5 and J is TRBJ1-1, with 7 bases that match TRBD1. The germline gives CDR1 SGHKS, CDR2 YYEKEE (reference sequence). This CDR3 comprises 18 residues. Trimming took 4 bases from V and 0 from J; bases not matched to a gene: 15. CDR3 protein: CASSTLKLTGTVNTEAFF. The CDR3 DNA reads as TGTGCCAGCAGCACCCTGAAACTAACCGGGACAGTGAACACTGAAGCTTTCTTT. The full variable domain, with the rest looked up from reference TRBV5-5 and TRBJ1-1, is DAGVTQSPTHLIKTRGQQVTLRCSPISGHKSVSWYQQVLGQGPQFIFQYYEKEERGRGNFPDRFSARQFPNYSSELNVNALLLGDSALYLCASSTLKLTGTVNTEAFFGQGTRLTVV.

The chain employs TRBV5-6 and TRBJ1-6; no clear D gene. The CDR3 extends over 15 amino acids. Germline CDR1 and CDR2: SGHDT and YYEEEE. V lost 1 base and J 10 bases, leaving 15 bases between the germline ends. The CDR3 nucleotides are TGTGCCAGCAGCTTGCTCGCGGGTTTAGGGTCACCCCTCCACTTT. Protein: CASSLLAGLGSPLHF.

The count of this clone is one. The chain carries TRBV12-3 or TRBV12-4 and TRBJ2-7, with TRBD1 as a possible D gene (5 bases). The CDR3 has 13 residues. V lost 4 bases to trimming and J lost 2 bases, with 9 bases between them. For the CDR3, the DNA is TGTGCCAGCAGTTCGACAGTCCCCTACGAGCAGTACTTC. This codes for CASSSTVPYEQYF.

This chain joins TRBV7-3 and TRBJ1-6; a weak D match, TRBD1 (6 bases). Trimming shortened V by 5 bases and J by 7 bases, and 9 bases separated the two germline ends. The CDR3 contains 13 residues. Germline CDR1 reads SGHTA; CDR2 reads FQGTGA. CDR3 in amino acids: CASSITGNSPLHF. The CDR3 region has the DNA TGTGCCAGCAGCATCACAGGGAATTCACCCCTCCACTTT. The entire variable domain, with the rest obtained from reference TRBV7-3 and TRBJ1-6, is as follows: GAGVSQTPSNKVTEKGKYVELRCDPISGHTALYWYRQSLGQGPEFLIYFQGTGAADDSGLPNDRFFAVRPEGSVSTLKIQRTERGDSAVYLCASSITGNSPLHFGNGTRLTVT.

The gene calls are TRBV14 and TRBJ2-1; the match to TRBD2 covers 14 bases. The V and J ends lost 6 bases and 9 bases, in that order; junction bases with no gene match: 7. Germline V gene sequence: CDR1 SGHDN, CDR2 FVKESK. The CDR3 consists of 15 residues. The CDR3, as DNA: TGTGCCAGCAGGCCGACTAGCGGGGGGGCGGGTGAGCAGTTCTTC. Translation gives CASRPTSGGAGEQFF.